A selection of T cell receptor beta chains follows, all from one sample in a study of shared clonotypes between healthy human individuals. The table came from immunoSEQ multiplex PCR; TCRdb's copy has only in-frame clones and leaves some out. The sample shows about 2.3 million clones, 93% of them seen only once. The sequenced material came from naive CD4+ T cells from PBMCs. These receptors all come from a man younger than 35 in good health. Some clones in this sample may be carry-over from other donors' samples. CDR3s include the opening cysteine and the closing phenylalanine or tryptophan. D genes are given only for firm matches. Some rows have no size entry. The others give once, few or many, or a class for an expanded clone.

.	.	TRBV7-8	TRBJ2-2	TGTGCCAGCAGCTCCCGGGGCAGGGCACCCGGGGAGCTGTTTTTT	CASSSRGRAPGELFF
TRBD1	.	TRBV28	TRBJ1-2	TGTGCCAGCAGTGCCGGCAGGGGGCGCGAAGCTGGCTACACCTTC	CASSAGRGREAGYTF
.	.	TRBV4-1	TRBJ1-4	TGCGCCAGCAGCCAACCGGGACGGCGGGAAAAACTGTTTTTT	CASSQPGRREKLFF
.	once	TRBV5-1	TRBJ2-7	TGCGCCAGCAGCTTATTGACAGGATACTACGAGCAGTACTTC	CASSLLTGYYEQYF
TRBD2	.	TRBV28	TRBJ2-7	TGTGCCAGCATTGTGGGGGGGAACTCCTACGAGCAGTACTTC	CASIVGGNSYEQYF
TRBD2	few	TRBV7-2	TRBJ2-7	TGTGCCAGCAGCACCGATAGCGGGAGATTCTACGAGCAGTACTTC	CASSTDSGRFYEQYF
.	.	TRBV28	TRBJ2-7	TGTGCCAGCAGTCCTAGCAGTACCTACGAGCAGTACTTC	CASSPSSTYEQYF
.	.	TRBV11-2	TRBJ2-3	TGTGCCAGCAGCTTGCTGCCTGCCAGGGATACGCAGTATTTT	CASSLLPARDTQYF
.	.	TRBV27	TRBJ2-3	TGTGCCAGCAGTTTCTACGGTAGTGCAGATACGCAGTATTTT	CASSFYGSADTQYF
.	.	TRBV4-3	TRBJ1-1	TGCGCCAGCAGCCAACGCGCACGTATACCAGGGAACACTGAAGCTTTCTTT	CASSQRARIPGNTEAFF
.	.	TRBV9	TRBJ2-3	TGTGCCAGCAGTGATATCAGAGCGGCTAGCACAGATACGCAGTATTTT	CASSDIRAASTDTQYF